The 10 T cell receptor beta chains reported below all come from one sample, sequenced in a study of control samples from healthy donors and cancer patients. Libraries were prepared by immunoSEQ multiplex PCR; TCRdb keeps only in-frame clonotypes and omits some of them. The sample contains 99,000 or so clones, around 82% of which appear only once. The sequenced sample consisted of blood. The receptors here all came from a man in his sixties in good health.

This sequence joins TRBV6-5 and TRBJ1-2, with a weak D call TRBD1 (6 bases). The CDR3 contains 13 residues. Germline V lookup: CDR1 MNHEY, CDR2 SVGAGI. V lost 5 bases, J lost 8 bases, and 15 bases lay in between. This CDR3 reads CASSPRQVRGYTF. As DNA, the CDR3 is TGTGCCAGCAGTCCTAGACAGGTCCGGGGCTACACCTTC.

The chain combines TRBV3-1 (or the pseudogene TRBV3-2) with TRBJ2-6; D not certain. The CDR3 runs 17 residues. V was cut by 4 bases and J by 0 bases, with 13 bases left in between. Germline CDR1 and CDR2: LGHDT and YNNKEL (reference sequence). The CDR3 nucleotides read TGTGCCAGCAGCCGTGTACAACCGTTCTCTGGGGCCAACGTCCTGACTTTC. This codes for CASSRVQPFSGANVLTF.

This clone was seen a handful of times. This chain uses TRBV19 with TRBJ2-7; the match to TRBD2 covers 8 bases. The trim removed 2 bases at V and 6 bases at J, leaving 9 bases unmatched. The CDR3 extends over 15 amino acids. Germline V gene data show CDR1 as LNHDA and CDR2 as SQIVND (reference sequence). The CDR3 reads CASSITGLVRREQYF. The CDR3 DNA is TGTGCCAGTAGTATAACGGGACTAGTTCGCCGCGAGCAGTACTTC. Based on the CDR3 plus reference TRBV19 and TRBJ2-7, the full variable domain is DGGITQSPKYLFRKEGQNVTLSCEQNLNHDAMYWYRQDPGQGLRLIYYSQIVNDFQKGDIAEGYSVSREKKESFPLTVTSAQKNPTAFYLCASSITGLVRREQYFGPGTRLTVT.

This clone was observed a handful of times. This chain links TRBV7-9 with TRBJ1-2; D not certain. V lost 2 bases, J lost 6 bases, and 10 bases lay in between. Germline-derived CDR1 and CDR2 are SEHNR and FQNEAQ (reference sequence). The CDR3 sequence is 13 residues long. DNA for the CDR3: TGTGCCAGCAGCTTATCGGGAAGACATGGCTACACCTTC. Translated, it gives CASSLSGRHGYTF.

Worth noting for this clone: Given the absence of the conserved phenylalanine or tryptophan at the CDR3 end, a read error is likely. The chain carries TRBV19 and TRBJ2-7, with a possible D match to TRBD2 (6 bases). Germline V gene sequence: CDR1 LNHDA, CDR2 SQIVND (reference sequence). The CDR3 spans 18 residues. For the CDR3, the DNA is TGTCCCAGTACCCCTTTCCACGGGGACTCAATAGGCATCTACGAGCAGTACCTC. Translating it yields CPSTPFHGDSIGIYEQYL.

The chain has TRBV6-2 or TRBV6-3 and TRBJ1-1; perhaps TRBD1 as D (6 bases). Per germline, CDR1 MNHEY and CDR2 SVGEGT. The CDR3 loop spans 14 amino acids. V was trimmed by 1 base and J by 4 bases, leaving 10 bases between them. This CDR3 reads CASSYLPGATEAFF. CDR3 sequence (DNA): TGTGCCAGCAGTTACTTACCGGGGGCCACTGAAGCTTTCTTT.

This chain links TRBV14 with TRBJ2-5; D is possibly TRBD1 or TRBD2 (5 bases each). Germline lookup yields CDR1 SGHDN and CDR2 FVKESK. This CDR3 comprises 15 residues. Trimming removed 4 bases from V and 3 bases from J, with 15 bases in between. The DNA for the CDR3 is TGTGCCAGCAGCCCCTTGGGGACGCTAAAAGAGACCCAGTACTTC. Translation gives CASSPLGTLKETQYF.

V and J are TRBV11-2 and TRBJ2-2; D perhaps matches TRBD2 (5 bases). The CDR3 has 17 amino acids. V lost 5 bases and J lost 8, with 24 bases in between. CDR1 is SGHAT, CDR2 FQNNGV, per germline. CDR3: CASSGLTRSRGQGELFF. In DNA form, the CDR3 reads TGTGCCAGCAGCGGCTTGACCCGGAGTCGCGGGCAGGGGGAGCTGTTTTTT.

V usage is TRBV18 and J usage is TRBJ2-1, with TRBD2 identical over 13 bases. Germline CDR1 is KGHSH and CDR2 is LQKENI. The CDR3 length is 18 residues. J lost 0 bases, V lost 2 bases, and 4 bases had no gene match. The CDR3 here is CASSPGTSGMSSYNEQFF. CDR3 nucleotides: TGTGCCAGCTCACCAGGGACTAGCGGGATGAGCTCCTACAATGAGCAGTTCTTC.

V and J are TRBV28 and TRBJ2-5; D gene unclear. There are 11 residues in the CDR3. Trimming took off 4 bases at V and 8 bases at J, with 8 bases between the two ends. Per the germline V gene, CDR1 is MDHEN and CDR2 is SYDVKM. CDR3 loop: CASSSGDTQYF. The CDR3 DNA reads TGTGCCAGCAGTTCCGGAGATACCCAGTACTTC.